Listed below are T cell receptor beta chains from one sample, sequenced in a study of CD8+CD57+ T cells in acquired aplastic anemia. MiXCR, applied by TCRdb to the reads, yields one record per CDR3 protein. The sample has 190,000 or so distinct CDR3 sequences; under 50% are singletons. The sample consisted of sorted CD4+, CD8+, or CD8+CD57+ T cells (not recorded which) from PBMCs. These receptors were collected from a human donor with aplastic anemia. The CDR3 runs from the conserved cysteine through the conserved F or W. The order of the fields is V gene, clone size, J gene, D gene, CDR3 protein, CDR3 DNA. D genes are given only for firm matches. Clone size is not always given. Where it is, it says once, few, many or a class for expanded clones.

TRBV19	.	TRBJ2-7	.	CASSIGVSSSYEQYF	TGTGCCAGTAGTATTGGGGTTTCTAGCTCCTACGAGCAGTACTTC
TRBV29-1	once	TRBJ1-1	.	CSVEPGDLPFF	TGCAGCGTGGAGCCCGGGGACCTACCTTTCTTT
TRBV10-3	few	TRBJ1-2	.	CASSYIERAGGYTF	TGTGCCAGCAGTTATATCGAAAGAGCGGGGGGCTACACCTTC
TRBV29-1	.	TRBJ1-1	.	CSARTSTTPMNTEAFF	TGCAGCGCTCGGACGTCTACGACCCCTATGAACACTGAAGCTTTCTTT
TRBV20-1	many	TRBJ2-7	TRBD1	CSARDVGQVTYEQYF	TGCAGTGCTAGAGATGTGGGACAGGTGACCTACGAGCAGTACTTC
TRBV24-1	.	TRBJ2-2	.	CATSSSPPNTGELFF	TGTGCCACCTCTAGTTCCCCTCCTAACACCGGGGAGCTGTTTTTT
TRBV15	few	TRBJ2-5	.	CATSEEWGLEETQYF	TGTGCCACCAGCGAAGAGTGGGGGCTCGAGGAGACCCAGTACTTC
TRBV9	.	TRBJ1-3	.	CASSVGFTWGGGNTIYF	TGTGCCAGCAGCGTAGGGTTTACCTGGGGCGGTGGAAACACCATATATTTT
TRBV20-1	.	TRBJ1-2	.	CSASVRYGYTF	TGCAGTGCTTCTGTACGCTATGGCTACACCTTC
TRBV19	.	TRBJ2-4	TRBD1	CASSMGQGTQYF	TGTGCCAGTAGTATGGGACAGGGTACACAGTACTTC
TRBV5-6	many	TRBJ1-6	.	CASSPFQANSPLHF	TGTGCCAGCAGCCCGTTTCAGGCTAATTCACCCCTCCACTTT
TRBV9	many	TRBJ2-7	.	CASSPSLGIGAFEQYF	TGTGCCAGCAGCCCATCCCTCGGCATCGGGGCCTTCGAGCAGTACTTC
TRBV3-1	.	TRBJ1-1	.	CASSPGRGRANTEAFF	TGTGCCAGCAGCCCCGGGCGGGGGAGGGCGAACACTGAAGCTTTCTTT
TRBV4-3	many	TRBJ1-6	.	CASSQGGQGGSPLHF	TGCGCCAGCAGCCAAGGGGGCCAGGGTGGTTCACCCCTCCACTTT
TRBV20-1	many	TRBJ2-4	.	CSAGSGPKRIQYF	TGCAGTGCGGGGAGCGGTCCGAAGAGGATTCAGTACTTC
TRBV19	many	TRBJ1-2	TRBD1	CASNRRTGDGYGYTF	TGTGCCAGTAACCGGAGGACAGGGGATGGCTATGGCTACACCTTC
TRBV24-1	.	TRBJ2-7	.	CATSTRTDHEQYF	TGTGCCACCAGTACTAGAACGGATCACGAGCAGTACTTC
TRBV24-1	.	TRBJ2-3	.	CAISDYAPADTQYF	TGTGCCATCAGTGACTACGCGCCGGCGGATACGCAGTATTTT
TRBV7-2	few	TRBJ1-5	TRBD1	CASSFALVTGGNQPQHF	TGTGCCAGCAGCTTCGCATTGGTCACAGGGGGCAATCAGCCCCAGCATTTT
TRBV12-3/TRBV12-4	many	TRBJ2-1	.	CASRPSGLDNEQFF	TGTGCCAGCAGACCCAGCGGGCTCGACAATGAGCAGTTCTTC
TRBV20-1	once	TRBJ1-6	TRBD1	CSARTGINSPLHF	TGCAGTGCTAGGACAGGGATCAATTCACCCCTCCACTTT
TRBV10-1	.	TRBJ2-5	TRBD2	CATLAGGPTETQYF	TGCGCCACCTTAGCGGGAGGCCCTACAGAGACCCAGTACTTC
TRBV29-1	few	TRBJ1-1	.	CSVRGGLNTEAFF	TGCAGCGTGAGGGGGGGCCTGAACACTGAAGCTTTCTTT